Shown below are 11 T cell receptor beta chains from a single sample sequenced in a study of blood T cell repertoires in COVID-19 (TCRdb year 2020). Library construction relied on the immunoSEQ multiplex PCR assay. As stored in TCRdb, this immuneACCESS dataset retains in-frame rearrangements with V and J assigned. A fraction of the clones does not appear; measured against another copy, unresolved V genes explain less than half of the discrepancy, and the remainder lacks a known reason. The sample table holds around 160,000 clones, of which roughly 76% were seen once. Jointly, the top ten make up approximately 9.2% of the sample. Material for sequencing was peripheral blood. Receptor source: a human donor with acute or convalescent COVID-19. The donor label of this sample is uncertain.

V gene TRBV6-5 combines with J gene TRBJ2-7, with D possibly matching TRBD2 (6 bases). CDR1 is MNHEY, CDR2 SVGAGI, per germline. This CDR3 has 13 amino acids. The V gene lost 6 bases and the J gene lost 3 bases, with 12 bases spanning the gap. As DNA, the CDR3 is TGTGCCAGCAGCGCACAAGCGGGCTACGAGCAGTACTTC. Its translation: CASSAQAGYEQYF.

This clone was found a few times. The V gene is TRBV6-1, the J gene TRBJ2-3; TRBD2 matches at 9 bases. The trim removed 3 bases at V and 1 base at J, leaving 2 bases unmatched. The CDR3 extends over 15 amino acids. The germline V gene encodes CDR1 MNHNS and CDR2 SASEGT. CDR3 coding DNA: TGTGCCAGCAGTGATGAGCGGGGGGGCACAGATACGCAGTATTTT. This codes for CASSDERGGTDTQYF.

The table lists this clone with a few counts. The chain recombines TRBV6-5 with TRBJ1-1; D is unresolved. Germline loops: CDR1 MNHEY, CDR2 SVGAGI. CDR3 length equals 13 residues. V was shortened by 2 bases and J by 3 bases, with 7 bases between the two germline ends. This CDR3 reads CASSYMGDTEAFF. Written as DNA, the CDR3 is TGTGCCAGCAGTTACATGGGAGACACTGAAGCTTTCTTT.

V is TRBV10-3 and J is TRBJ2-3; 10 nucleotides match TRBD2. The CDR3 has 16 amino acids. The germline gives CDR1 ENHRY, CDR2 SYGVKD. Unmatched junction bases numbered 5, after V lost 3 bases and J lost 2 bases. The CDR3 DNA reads TGTGCCATCAGTGAAGGAGCGGGGGGGACCACAGATACGCAGTATTTT. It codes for CAISEGAGGTTDTQYF.

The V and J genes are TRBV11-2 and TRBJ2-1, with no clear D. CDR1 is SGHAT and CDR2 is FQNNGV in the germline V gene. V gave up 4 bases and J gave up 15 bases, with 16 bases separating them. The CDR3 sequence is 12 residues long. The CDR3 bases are TGTGCCAGCAGCTCCCTAGGCTCACCCCTGTTCTTC. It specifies CASSSLGSPLFF.

CDR3 protein: CASSVGQPEQYF. In DNA form, the CDR3 reads TGTGCCAGCAGTGTGGGACAGCCGGAGCAGTACTTC. The chain carries TRBV2 and TRBJ2-7, with 7 bases fitting TRBD1. The germline CDR1 and CDR2 sequences are SNHLY and FYNNEI. This CDR3 is built from 12 residues. V gave up 4 bases and J gave up 7 bases; unmatched junction bases: 4.

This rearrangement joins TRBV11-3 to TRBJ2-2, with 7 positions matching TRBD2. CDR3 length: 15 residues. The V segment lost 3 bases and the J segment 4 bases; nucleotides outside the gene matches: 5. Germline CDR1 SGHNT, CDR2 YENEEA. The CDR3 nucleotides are TGTGCCAGCAGCTTCGGCGGGGAGGGCACCGGGGAGCTGTTTTTT. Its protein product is CASSFGGEGTGELFF.

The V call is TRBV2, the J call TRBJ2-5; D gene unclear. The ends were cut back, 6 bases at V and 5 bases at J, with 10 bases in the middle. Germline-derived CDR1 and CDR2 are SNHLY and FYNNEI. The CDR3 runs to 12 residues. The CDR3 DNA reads TGTGCCAGCAGCCTCACCGGTGAGACCCAGTACTTC. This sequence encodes CASSLTGETQYF.

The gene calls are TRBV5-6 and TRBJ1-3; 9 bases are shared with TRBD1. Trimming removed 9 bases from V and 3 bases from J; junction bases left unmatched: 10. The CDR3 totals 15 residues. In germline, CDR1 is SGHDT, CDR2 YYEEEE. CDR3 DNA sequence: TGTGCCACCCAGCTTGGGACAGGGTATGGAAACACCATATATTTT. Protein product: CATQLGTGYGNTIYF.

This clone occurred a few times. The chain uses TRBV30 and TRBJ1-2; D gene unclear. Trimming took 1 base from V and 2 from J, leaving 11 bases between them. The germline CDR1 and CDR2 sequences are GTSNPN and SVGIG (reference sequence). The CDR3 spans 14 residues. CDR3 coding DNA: TGTGCCTGGAGTGCTGAATTGAGCAACTATGGCTACACCTTC. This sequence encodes CAWSAELSNYGYTF.

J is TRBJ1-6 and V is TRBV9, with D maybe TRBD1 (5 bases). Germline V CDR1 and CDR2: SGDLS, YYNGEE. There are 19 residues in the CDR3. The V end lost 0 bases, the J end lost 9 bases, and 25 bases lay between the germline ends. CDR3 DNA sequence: TGTGCCAGCAGCGTAGACCCCGGCAGGGCGGAGGGTATTGGTTCACCCCTCCACTTT. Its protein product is CASSVDPGRAEGIGSPLHF.